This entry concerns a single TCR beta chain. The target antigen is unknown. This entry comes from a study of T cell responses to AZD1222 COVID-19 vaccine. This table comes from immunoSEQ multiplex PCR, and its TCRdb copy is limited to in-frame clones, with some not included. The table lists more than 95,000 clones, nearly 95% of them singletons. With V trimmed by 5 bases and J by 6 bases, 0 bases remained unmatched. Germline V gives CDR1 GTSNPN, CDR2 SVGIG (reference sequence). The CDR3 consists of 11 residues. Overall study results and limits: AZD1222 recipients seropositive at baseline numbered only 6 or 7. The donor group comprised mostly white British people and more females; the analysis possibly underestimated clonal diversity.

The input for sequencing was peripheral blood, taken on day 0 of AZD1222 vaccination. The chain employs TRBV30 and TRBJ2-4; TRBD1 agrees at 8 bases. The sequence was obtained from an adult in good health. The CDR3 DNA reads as TGTGCCTGGGACAGGGGAAACATTCAGTACTTC. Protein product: CAWDRGNIQYF.